In this sample, the clone carrying this TCR beta chain turned up a few times. The antigen is undetermined. This sample was included in a study of response to subunit inactivated influenza vaccine. Germline V gives CDR1 DFQATT, CDR2 SNEGSKA (reference sequence). J was trimmed by 4 bases and V by 3 bases; bases with no gene match: 9. The CDR3 has 15 residues. Using its own MiXCR run on the RT-PCR reads, TCRdb lists one record per CDR3 protein. The sample carries under 950,000 distinct CDR3 sequences, 21% recorded once. Broader study findings: Each seasonal influenza vaccination, the authors suggested, recruits few new T cells.

The gene calls are TRBV20-1 and TRBJ2-3; TRBD2 aligns across 8 bases. The material sequenced was PBMCs from blood, taken around 5 days after vaccination. This sequence originates from a man aged 45-60 years who received an inactivated influenza vaccine. The DNA for the CDR3 is TGCAGTGCTAGGGACAGCGGGGGCATGGCAGATACGCAGTATTTT. Protein product: CSARDSGGMADTQYF.